A single sample gave rise to the 27 T cell receptor beta chains below, sequenced in a study of blood T cell repertoires in COVID-19. The method was immunoSEQ multiplex PCR; TCRdb's version includes in-frame clones alone and lacks a portion of them. The sample shows 75,000 to 90,000 clones, approximately 80% of them seen only once. Material for sequencing was peripheral blood. The receptor source for this set is a woman in her 40s with active or convalescent COVID-19.

This chain uses TRBV7-2 with TRBJ1-2, with 8 bases lining up with TRBD1. V lost 5 bases, J lost 3 bases, and 11 bases stayed unmatched. The CDR3 totals 16 residues. Germline CDR1 reads SGHTA; CDR2 reads FQGNSA. CDR3 sequence (DNA): TGTGCCAGCAGCCGCGGGGGACAGGCGGGAGACTATGGCTACACCTTC. This gives the protein CASSRGGQAGDYGYTF. The full variable domain, completed using reference TRBV7-2 and TRBJ1-2, is GAGVSQSPSNKVTEKGKDVELRCDPISGHTALYWYRQSLGQGLEFLIYFQGNSAPDKSGLPSDRFSAERTGGSVSTLTIQRTQQEDSAVYLCASSRGGQAGDYGYTFGSGTRLTVV.

The V and J genes are TRBV15 and TRBJ2-7; maybe TRBD2 (5 bases). Germline CDR1 reads LNHNV; CDR2 reads YYDKDF (reference sequence). The CDR3 is made up of 16 amino acids. Trimming stripped 0 bases from V and 5 bases from J, with 17 bases between. In nucleotides, the CDR3 is TGTGCCACCAGCAGAGATCCGGGATCCCTGGCCCACGAGCAGTACTTC. Its protein is CATSRDPGSLAHEQYF.

The J gene is TRBJ2-1, the V gene TRBV4-2; 8 positions match TRBD2. V was clipped by 0 bases and J by 7 bases; unmatched bases: 11. The CDR3 totals 17 residues. Germline lookup yields CDR1 LGHNA and CDR2 YNFKEQ. DNA for the CDR3: TGTGCCAGCAGCCAAGATCGGGCGGGAGGAGGTAGAAATGAGCAGTTCTTC. It translates to CASSQDRAGGGRNEQFF.

This chain links TRBV30 with TRBJ1-1; 9 bases match TRBD1. Germline CDR1 is GTSNPN and CDR2 is SVGIG (reference sequence). The CDR3 extends over 13 amino acids. Trimming removed 5 bases from V and 3 bases from J; junction bases left unmatched: 4. The CDR3 reads CAWRTGDYTEAFF. CDR3 bases: TGTGCCTGGCGGACAGGGGACTACACTGAAGCTTTCTTT.

The chain has TRBV30 and TRBJ1-2; unclear D gene. This CDR3 has 11 residues. V lost 5 bases, J lost 8 bases, and 12 bases lay in between. Germline-derived CDR1 and CDR2 are GTSNPN and SVGIG (reference sequence). The CDR3 is CAWLRAGGYTF. The CDR3 DNA follows: TGTGCCTGGTTGCGTGCGGGGGGCTACACCTTC.

V and J are TRBV6-2 or TRBV6-3 and TRBJ1-2; 9 positions match TRBD1. The CDR3 runs 15 residues. Germline assignment: CDR1 MNHEY and CDR2 SVGEGT. J lost 2 bases, V lost 0 bases, and 1 base had no gene match. The CDR3 protein is CASSYSGTGNYGYTF. CDR3 nucleotide sequence: TGTGCCAGCAGTTACTCGGGGACAGGGAACTATGGCTACACCTTC.

This chain connects TRBV28 to TRBJ2-7, with a possible D match to TRBD2 (6 bases). CDR1 is MDHEN and CDR2 is SYDVKM in the germline V gene. CDR3 size: 16 residues. V lost 7 bases, J lost 5 bases, and 24 bases lay in between. The CDR3 spells CASKTSAGSGLDEQYF. CDR3 nucleotides: TGTGCCAGCAAGACCTCGGCGGGATCAGGGCTCGACGAGCAGTACTTC.

The chain uses TRBV7-9 and TRBJ1-5, with 8 nucleotides matching TRBD1. The trim removed 5 bases at V and 7 bases at J, leaving 7 bases unmatched. The CDR3 runs to 14 residues. Germline V gene data show CDR1 as SEHNR and CDR2 as FQNEAQ (reference sequence). DNA of the CDR3: TGTGCCAGCAGCACCGACAGGGGAGGACAGCCCCAGCATTTT. It specifies CASSTDRGGQPQHF.

The gene calls are TRBV7-2 and TRBJ1-2; D possibly corresponds to TRBD1 (5 bases). Germline assignment: CDR1 SGHTA and CDR2 FQGNSA. V gave up 5 bases and J gave up 13 bases, with 11 bases separating them. The CDR3 extends over 10 amino acids. The CDR3 is CASSQGRPTF. The CDR3 DNA is TGTGCCAGCAGCCAGGGCAGGCCCACCTTC.

V usage is TRBV7-2 and J usage is TRBJ2-7; possibly TRBD2 for D (5 bases). The length of the CDR3 is 16 residues. V was clipped by 1 base and J by 0 bases, with 13 bases between them. In germline, CDR1 is SGHTA, CDR2 FQGNSA. CDR3 protein: CASSLVGSVSSYEQYF. The CDR3 nucleotides are TGTGCCAGCAGCTTAGTTGGTAGCGTGTCCTCCTACGAGCAGTACTTC.

The chain joins TRBV9 to TRBJ2-5; perhaps TRBD2 as D (6 bases). Germline-derived CDR1 and CDR2 are SGDLS and YYNGEE. There are 13 residues in the CDR3. V lost 3 bases, J lost 3 bases, and 9 bases lay in between. CDR3 protein: CASSGDFEETQYF. The CDR3 DNA is TGTGCCAGCAGCGGGGACTTCGAAGAGACCCAGTACTTC.

In this sample, this clone turned up once. J is TRBJ1-2 and V is TRBV23-1; 9 bases are shared with TRBD1. Being an ORF, TRBV23-1 has a function that is uncertain. Trimming took 4 bases from V and 0 from J; bases not matched to a gene: 6. The CDR3 is 16 residues long. In DNA form, the CDR3 reads TGCGCCAGCAGTCGGCCGGGACAGGGAGCTAACTATGGCTACACCTTC. This sequence encodes CASSRPGQGANYGYTF.

The chain has TRBV7-6 and TRBJ2-5; tentative D call: TRBD1 (6 bases). The CDR3 length is 16 residues. Germline CDR1 SGHVS, CDR2 FNYEAQ. V lost 2 bases and J 2 bases, leaving 15 bases between the germline ends. CDR3 residues: CASSLMVRGSQETQYF. The CDR3 nucleotides read TGTGCCAGCAGCTTAATGGTGAGGGGGTCGCAAGAGACCCAGTACTTC.

The rearrangement uses TRBV6-1 and TRBJ1-3, with no clear D. Germline V gene sequence: CDR1 MNHNS, CDR2 SASEGT. This CDR3 region has 16 residues. With 3 bases removed from V and 0 bases from J, the gap between germline ends came to 12 bases. CDR3 bases: TGTGCCAGCAGTGAGCTCCCCCCGCGCTCTGGAAACACCATATATTTT. This translates into CASSELPPRSGNTIYF.

The chain employs TRBV4-2 and TRBJ1-1; D is uncertain. The CDR3 spans 13 residues. Trimming took 8 bases from V and 1 from J, leaving 11 bases between them. Germline V gene lookup returns CDR1 LGHNA and CDR2 YNFKEQ. The CDR3 sequence is CASGHLSNTEAFF. The CDR3 DNA sequence: TGTGCCAGCGGGCACCTGTCGAACACTGAAGCTTTCTTT.

This chain uses TRBV5-1 with TRBJ1-1; 10 positions agree with TRBD1. V dropped 3 bases and J dropped 4; count of bases not matched to a gene: 6. The CDR3 consists of 15 residues. Per the germline V gene, CDR1 is SGHRS and CDR2 is YFSETQ. The CDR3 nucleotides are TGCGCCAGCAGCTCCGATGGACAGGGGGTCACTGAAGCTTTCTTT. This codes for CASSSDGQGVTEAFF.

In this sample, this clone turned up once. The CDR3 spells CATSDRRDSPPSEQYF. The DNA for the CDR3 is TGTGCCACCAGTGACCGCCGGGACTCCCCTCCTTCGGAGCAGTACTTC. The chain is built from TRBV24-1 and TRBJ2-7, with D perhaps matching TRBD2 (6 bases). Germline values: CDR1 KGHDR, CDR2 SFDVKD. This CDR3 spans 16 amino acids. V lost 4 bases and J 7 bases, leaving 22 bases between the germline ends.

The rearrangement joins TRBV5-8 to TRBJ1-4, with 7 bases matching TRBD1. The CDR3 spans 17 residues. Looked up from germline, CDR1 is SGHTS and CDR2 is YDEGEE. J was trimmed by 0 bases and V by 4 bases; bases with no gene match: 9. The CDR3 protein is CASSPTGTAATNEKLFF. CDR3 coding DNA: TGTGCCAGCAGCCCCACCGGGACAGCCGCAACTAATGAAAAACTGTTTTTT.

This rearrangement joins TRBV7-8 to TRBJ1-1; D is unresolved. Trimming took off 1 base at V and 4 bases at J, with 10 bases between the two ends. Germline V gene sequence: CDR1 SGHVS, CDR2 FQNEAQ. This CDR3 contains 14 residues. In DNA, the CDR3 is TGTGCCAGCAGCTTAGAAGGCGGGGTCACTGAAGCTTTCTTT. It codes for CASSLEGGVTEAFF.

The V gene is TRBV19, the J gene TRBJ1-1; possible D gene TRBD1, 6 bases. Deletions cut 4 bases from V and 0 bases from J, with 12 bases between. The CDR3 has 15 residues. Germline V gene data show CDR1 as LNHDA and CDR2 as SQIVND (reference sequence). The CDR3 loop is CASSRRQAMNTEAFF. CDR3 sequence (DNA): TGTGCCAGTAGTAGAAGACAGGCAATGAACACTGAAGCTTTCTTT.

The chain uses TRBV5-1 and TRBJ1-2; perhaps TRBD1 as D (5 bases). With 2 bases removed from V and 3 bases from J, the gap between germline ends came to 8 bases. CDR3 length: 13 amino acids. Germline V gene lookup returns CDR1 SGHRS and CDR2 YFSETQ. The CDR3 spells CASSFETDYGYTF. The CDR3, as DNA: TGCGCCAGCAGCTTTGAGACAGACTATGGCTACACCTTC.

The CDR3 bases are TGCGCCAGCAGCTTCGGCCCAGGTACTAACTATGGCTACACCTTC. It specifies CASSFGPGTNYGYTF. The chain combines TRBV5-1 with TRBJ1-2, with D unresolved. CDR3 length: 15 residues. CDR1 is SGHRS, CDR2 YFSETQ, per germline. The V end was cut by 2 bases, the J end by 0 bases, with 11 bases between.

This sequence joins TRBV7-9 and TRBJ2-7; 9 nucleotides agree with TRBD1. Germline V gives CDR1 SEHNR, CDR2 FQNEAQ (reference sequence). V dropped 5 bases and J dropped 5; count of bases not matched to a gene: 10. CDR3 length equals 15 residues. This CDR3 is CASSITGGLADEQYF. The CDR3 bases are TGTGCCAGCAGCATTACAGGGGGCTTGGCGGACGAGCAGTACTTC.

DNA for the CDR3: TGTGCCAGCTCGGTCGAACAGCCCGGAGGGTCTGGAAACACCATATATTTT. It specifies CASSVEQPGGSGNTIYF. The gene calls are TRBV18 and TRBJ1-3; D is uncertain. CDR1 KGHSH and CDR2 LQKENI come from the germline V gene. The CDR3 has 17 amino acids. V lost 6 bases and J 1 base, leaving 19 bases between the germline ends.

This chain uses TRBV7-2 with TRBJ1-6, with D possibly TRBD1 on 6 matching bases. Germline V lookup: CDR1 SGHTA, CDR2 FQGNSA. With 2 bases removed from V and 7 bases from J, the gap between germline ends came to 9 bases. This CDR3 has 14 residues. CDR3 nucleotides: TGTGCCAGCAGCTTATACAGGGTAAATTCACCCCTCCACTTT. It encodes CASSLYRVNSPLHF.

This clone was seen more than once but under ten times. The rearrangement links TRBV5-6 to TRBJ1-6, with D maybe TRBD1 (6 bases). CDR1 is SGHDT and CDR2 is YYEEEE in the germline V gene. The V and J ends lost 4 bases and 3 bases respectively, with 8 bases between them. The CDR3 has 14 residues. CDR3 protein: CASSRQVYNSPLHF. As DNA, the CDR3 is TGTGCCAGCAGCAGACAGGTCTATAATTCACCCCTCCACTTT.

The chain is built from TRBV7-6 and TRBJ2-3; 10 nucleotides line up with TRBD1. Germline V gene sequence: CDR1 SGHVS, CDR2 FNYEAQ. V was pared by 1 base and J by 2 bases, with 3 bases of the junction left unmatched. The CDR3 is made up of 16 amino acids. The CDR3 nucleotides read TGTGCCAGCAGCTTAGGGACAGGGGGAGACACAGATACGCAGTATTTT. It is translated as CASSLGTGGDTDTQYF.